This T cell receptor beta chain comes out of a study of beta chain features in type 1 diabetes. This clone was counted between two and nine times. Its cognate antigen is unknown. The investigators reverse transcribed all of the isolated RNA, so they sequenced expressed TCRB transcripts. Here immunoSEQ multiplex PCR was the method, and the copy in TCRdb shows in-frame clones only, minus some. The profile shows 100,000 to 150,000 clones, roughly 10% of them singletons. The study, taken as a whole, reports: Fewer junction insertions and more nucleotide deletions appeared in type 1 diabetes patients. Among patients with Type 1 diabetes, TCRB CDR3s were moderately but significantly shorter in every one of the four CD4+ subsets.

Germline values: CDR1 MNHNS, CDR2 SASEGT. V was pared by 4 bases and J by 1 base, with 10 bases between. This CDR3 has 14 amino acids. Material for sequencing was central memory CD4+ T cells from blood. The origin of this receptor is a man aged 30 to 45 with type 1 diabetes. The gene calls are TRBV6-1 and TRBJ1-1; no reliable D call. In DNA, the CDR3 is TGTGCCAGCAGTGGGGTGGAGGGGAACACTGAAGCTTTCTTT. Protein sequence: CASSGVEGNTEAFF.